This entry features one T cell receptor beta chain sequence. TCRdb keeps only in-frame clones here, not all; method: immunoSEQ multiplex PCR. The sample includes 95,000 to 100,000 clones, roughly 92% seen only once; the top ten take around 5.8%. The entry originates in a study of blood T cell repertoires in COVID-19. About the research overall: Samples representing acute and convalescent COVID-19 were sourced from the United States, Italy and Spain. From T cells, B-cell-depleted T cells, or PBMCs came the material, which was cDNA or gDNA.

V lost 7 bases to trimming and J lost 5 bases, with 11 bases between them. The CDR3 is made up of 12 amino acids. The germline V gene has CDR1 SQVTM and CDR2 ANQGSEA. The TCR comes from a man aged 50 to 60 with active COVID-19. The chain is built from TRBV29-1 and TRBJ2-2; no definite D call. The sample comprised peripheral blood. CDR3 amino acids: CSATIGTGELFF. In nucleotides, the CDR3 is TGCAGCGCTACTATTGGGACCGGGGAGCTGTTTTTT.